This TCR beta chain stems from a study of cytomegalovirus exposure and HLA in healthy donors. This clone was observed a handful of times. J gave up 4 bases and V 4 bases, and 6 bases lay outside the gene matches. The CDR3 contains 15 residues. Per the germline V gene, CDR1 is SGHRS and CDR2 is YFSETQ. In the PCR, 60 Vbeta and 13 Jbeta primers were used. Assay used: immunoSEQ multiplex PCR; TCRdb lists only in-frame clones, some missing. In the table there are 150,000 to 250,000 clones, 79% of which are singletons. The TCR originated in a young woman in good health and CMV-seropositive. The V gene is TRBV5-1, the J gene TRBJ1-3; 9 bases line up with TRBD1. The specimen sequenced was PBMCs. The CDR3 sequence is CASSRGQGSGNTIYF. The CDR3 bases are TGCGCCAGCAGCCGGGGACAGGGCTCCGGAAACACCATATATTTT.